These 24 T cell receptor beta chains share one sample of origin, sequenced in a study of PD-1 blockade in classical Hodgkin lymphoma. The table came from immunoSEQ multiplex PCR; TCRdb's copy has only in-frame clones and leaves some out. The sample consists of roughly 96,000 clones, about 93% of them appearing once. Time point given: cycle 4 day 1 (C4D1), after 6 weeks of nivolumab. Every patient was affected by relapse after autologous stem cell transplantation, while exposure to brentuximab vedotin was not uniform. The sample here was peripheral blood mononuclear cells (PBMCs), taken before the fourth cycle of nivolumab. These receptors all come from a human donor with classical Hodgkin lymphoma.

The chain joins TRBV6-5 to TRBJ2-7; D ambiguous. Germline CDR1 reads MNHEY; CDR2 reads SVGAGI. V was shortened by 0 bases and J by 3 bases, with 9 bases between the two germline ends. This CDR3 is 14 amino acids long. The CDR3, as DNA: TGTGCCAGCAGTTACTCTCGCTACCGCTACGAGCAGTACTTC. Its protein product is CASSYSRYRYEQYF.

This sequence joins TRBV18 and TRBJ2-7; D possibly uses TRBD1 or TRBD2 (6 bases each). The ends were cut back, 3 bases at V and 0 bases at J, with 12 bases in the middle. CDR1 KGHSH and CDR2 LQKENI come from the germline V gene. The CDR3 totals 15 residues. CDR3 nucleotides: TGTGCCAGCTCACCCTTGGGGGGCGCCTCCTACGAGCAGTACTTC. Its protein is CASSPLGGASYEQYF. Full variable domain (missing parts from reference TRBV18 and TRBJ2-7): NAGVMQNPRHLVRRRGQEARLRCSPMKGHSHVYWYRQLPEEGLKFMVYLQKENIIDESGMPKERFSAEFPKEGPSILRIQQVVRGDSAAYFCASSPLGGASYEQYFGPGTRLTVT.

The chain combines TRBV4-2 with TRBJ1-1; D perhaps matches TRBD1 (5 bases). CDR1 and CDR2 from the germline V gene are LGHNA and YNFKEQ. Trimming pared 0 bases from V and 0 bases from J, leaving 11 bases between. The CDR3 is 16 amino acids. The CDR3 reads CASSQETASLNTEAFF. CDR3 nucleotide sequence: TGTGCCAGCAGCCAAGAGACAGCGTCCCTGAACACTGAAGCTTTCTTT.

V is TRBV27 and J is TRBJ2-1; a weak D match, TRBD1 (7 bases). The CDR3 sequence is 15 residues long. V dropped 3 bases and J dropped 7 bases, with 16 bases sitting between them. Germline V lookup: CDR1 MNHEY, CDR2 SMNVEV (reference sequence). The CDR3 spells CASSFSGQAGNEQFF. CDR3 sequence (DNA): TGTGCCAGCAGTTTTTCTGGACAGGCGGGGAATGAGCAGTTCTTC.

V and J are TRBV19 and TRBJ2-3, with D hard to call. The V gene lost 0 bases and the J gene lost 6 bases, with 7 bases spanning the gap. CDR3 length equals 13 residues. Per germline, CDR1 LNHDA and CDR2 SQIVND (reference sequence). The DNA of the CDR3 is TGTGCCAGTAGTATAGATAAGACCGATACGCAGTATTTT. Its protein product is CASSIDKTDTQYF.

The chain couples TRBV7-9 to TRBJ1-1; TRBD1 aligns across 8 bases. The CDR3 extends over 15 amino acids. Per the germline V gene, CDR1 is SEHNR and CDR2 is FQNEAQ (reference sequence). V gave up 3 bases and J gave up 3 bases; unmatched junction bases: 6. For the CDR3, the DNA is TGTGCCAGCAGCTTCGGACAGGGTGGTTACACTGAAGCTTTCTTT. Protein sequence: CASSFGQGGYTEAFF.

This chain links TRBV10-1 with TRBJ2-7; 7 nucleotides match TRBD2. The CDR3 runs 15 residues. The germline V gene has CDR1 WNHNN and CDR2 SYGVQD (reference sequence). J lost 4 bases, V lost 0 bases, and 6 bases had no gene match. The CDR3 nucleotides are TGCGCCAGCAGTGAGTCGGCTAGCGGACTATACGAGCAGTACTTC. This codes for CASSESASGLYEQYF.

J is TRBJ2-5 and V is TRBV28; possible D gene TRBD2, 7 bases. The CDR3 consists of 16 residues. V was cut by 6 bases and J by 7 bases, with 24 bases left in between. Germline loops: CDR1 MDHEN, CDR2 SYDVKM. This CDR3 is CASSFGGQGLIWTQYF. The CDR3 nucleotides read TGTGCCAGCAGCTTCGGGGGGCAGGGCCTTATTTGGACCCAGTACTTC.

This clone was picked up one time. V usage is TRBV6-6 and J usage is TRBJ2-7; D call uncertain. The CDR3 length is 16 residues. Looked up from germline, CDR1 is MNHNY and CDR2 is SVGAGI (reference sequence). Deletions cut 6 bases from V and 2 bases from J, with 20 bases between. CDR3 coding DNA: TGTGCCAGCAGCCATGGAATGACGGCCGCCGCCTACGAGCAGTACTTC. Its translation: CASSHGMTAAAYEQYF.

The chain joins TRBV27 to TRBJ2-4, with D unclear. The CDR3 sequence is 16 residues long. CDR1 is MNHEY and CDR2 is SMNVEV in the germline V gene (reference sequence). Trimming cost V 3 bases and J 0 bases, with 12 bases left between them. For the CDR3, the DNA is TGTGCCAGCAGTTTCTCCCTAACCCTAGCCAAAAACATTCAGTACTTC. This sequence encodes CASSFSLTLAKNIQYF.

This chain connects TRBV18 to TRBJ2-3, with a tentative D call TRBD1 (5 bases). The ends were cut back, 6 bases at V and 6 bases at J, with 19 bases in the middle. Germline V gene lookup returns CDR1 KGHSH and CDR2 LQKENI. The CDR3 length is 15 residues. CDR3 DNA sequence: TGTGCCAGCTCCGTCGAAGTAGCTAAGGGGGATACGCAGTATTTT. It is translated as CASSVEVAKGDTQYF.

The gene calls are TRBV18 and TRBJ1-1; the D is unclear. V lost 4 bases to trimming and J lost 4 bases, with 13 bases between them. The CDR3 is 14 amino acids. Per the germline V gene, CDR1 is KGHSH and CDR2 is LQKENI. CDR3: CASSLTEGSTEAFF. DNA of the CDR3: TGTGCCAGCTCACTAACGGAGGGAAGCACTGAAGCTTTCTTT.

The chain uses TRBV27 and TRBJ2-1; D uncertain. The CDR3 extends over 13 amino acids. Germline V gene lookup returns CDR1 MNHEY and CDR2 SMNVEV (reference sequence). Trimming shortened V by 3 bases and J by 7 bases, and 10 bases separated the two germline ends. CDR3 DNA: TGTGCCAGCAGTTTCCGACCCGGGAATGAGCAGTTCTTC. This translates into CASSFRPGNEQFF.

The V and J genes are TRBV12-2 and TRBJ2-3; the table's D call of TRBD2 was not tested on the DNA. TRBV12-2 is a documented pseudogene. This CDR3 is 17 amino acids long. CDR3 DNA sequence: TGTGCAAGTCGCTCTAGTACCGGGGTCTGGGGCACAGATACGCAGTATTTT. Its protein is CASRSSTGVWGTDTQYF.

The CDR3 DNA sequence: TGTGCCAGCAGTTCTGGACTAGCGGGACTCGTTGAGACCCAGTACTTC. The encoded protein is CASSSGLAGLVETQYF. V usage is TRBV28 and J usage is TRBJ2-5, with 12 bases matching TRBD2. CDR1 is MDHEN and CDR2 is SYDVKM in the germline V gene. The V gene end was trimmed by 4 bases and the J gene end by 5 bases; junction bases not matched to a gene: 8. This CDR3 comprises 16 residues.

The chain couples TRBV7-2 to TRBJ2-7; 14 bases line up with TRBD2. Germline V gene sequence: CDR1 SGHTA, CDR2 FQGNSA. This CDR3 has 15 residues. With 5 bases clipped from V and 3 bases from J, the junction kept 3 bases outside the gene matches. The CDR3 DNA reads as TGTGCCAGCAGCGGTGGGACTAGCGGGAGCTACGAGCAGTACTTC. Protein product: CASSGGTSGSYEQYF.

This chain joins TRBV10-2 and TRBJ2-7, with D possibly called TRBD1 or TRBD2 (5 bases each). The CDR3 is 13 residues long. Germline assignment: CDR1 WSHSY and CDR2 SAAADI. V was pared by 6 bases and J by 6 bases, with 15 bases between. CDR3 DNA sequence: TGCGCCAGCAGGGGGGACCCTCTGGGCGAGCAGTACTTC. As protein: CASRGDPLGEQYF.

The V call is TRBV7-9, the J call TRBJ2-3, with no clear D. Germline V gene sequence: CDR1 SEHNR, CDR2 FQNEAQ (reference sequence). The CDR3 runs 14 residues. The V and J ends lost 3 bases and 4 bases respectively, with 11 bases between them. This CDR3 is CASSLNLPPDTQYF. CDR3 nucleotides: TGTGCCAGCAGCTTGAATCTCCCCCCAGATACGCAGTATTTT.

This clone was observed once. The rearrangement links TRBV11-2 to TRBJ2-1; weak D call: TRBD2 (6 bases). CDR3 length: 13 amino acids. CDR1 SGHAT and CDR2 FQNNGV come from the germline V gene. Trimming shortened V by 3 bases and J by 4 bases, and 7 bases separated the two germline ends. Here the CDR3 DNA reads TGTGCCAGCAGCTTCGGGACTTACAATGAGCAGTTCTTC. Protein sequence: CASSFGTYNEQFF.

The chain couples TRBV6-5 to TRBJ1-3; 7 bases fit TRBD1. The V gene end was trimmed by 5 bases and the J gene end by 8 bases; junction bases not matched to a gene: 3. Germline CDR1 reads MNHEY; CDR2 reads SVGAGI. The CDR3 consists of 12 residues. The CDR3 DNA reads TGTGCCAGCAGTAACAGGGGCCACACCATATATTTT. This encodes CASSNRGHTIYF.

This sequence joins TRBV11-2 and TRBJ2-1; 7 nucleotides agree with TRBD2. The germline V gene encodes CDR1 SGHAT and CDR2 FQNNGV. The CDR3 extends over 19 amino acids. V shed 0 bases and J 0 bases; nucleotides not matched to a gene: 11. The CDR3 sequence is CASSLDRYPGLSSYNEQFF. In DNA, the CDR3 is TGTGCCAGCAGCTTAGATCGGTATCCGGGACTAAGCTCCTACAATGAGCAGTTCTTC.

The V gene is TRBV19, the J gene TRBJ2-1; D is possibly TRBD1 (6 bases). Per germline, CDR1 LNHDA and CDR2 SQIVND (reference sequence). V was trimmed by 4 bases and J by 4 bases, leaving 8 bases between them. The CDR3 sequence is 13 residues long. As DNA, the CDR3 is TGTGCCAGTAGTAAGGACAGATACAATGAGCAGTTCTTC. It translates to CASSKDRYNEQFF. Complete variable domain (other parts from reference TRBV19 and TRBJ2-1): DGGITQSPKYLFRKEGQNVTLSCEQNLNHDAMYWYRQDPGQGLRLIYYSQIVNDFQKGDIAEGYSVSREKKESFPLTVTSAQKNPTAFYLCASSKDRYNEQFFGPGTRLTVL.

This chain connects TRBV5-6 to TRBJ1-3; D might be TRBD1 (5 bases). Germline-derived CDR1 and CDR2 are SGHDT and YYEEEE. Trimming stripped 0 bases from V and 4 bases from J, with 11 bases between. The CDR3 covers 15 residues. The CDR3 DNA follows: TGTGCCAGCAGCTTGGCCGCCAGGGCGGGAAACACCATATATTTT. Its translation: CASSLAARAGNTIYF.

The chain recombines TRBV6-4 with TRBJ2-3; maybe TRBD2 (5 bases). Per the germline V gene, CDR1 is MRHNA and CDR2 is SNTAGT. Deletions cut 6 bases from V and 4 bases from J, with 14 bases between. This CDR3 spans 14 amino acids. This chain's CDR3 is CASSLDYGADTQYF. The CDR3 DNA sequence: TGTGCCAGCAGCCTTGACTACGGGGCAGATACGCAGTATTTT.